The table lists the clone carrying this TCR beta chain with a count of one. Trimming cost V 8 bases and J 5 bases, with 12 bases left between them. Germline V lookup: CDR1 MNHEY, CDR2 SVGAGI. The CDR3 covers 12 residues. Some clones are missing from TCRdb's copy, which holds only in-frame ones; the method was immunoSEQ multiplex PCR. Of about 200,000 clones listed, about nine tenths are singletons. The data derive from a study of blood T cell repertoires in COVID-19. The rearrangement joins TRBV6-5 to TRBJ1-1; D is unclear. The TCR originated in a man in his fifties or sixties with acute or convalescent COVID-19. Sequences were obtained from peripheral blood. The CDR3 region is CASAGGVTEAFF. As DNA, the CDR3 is TGTGCCAGCGCCGGCGGGGTAACTGAAGCTTTCTTT.